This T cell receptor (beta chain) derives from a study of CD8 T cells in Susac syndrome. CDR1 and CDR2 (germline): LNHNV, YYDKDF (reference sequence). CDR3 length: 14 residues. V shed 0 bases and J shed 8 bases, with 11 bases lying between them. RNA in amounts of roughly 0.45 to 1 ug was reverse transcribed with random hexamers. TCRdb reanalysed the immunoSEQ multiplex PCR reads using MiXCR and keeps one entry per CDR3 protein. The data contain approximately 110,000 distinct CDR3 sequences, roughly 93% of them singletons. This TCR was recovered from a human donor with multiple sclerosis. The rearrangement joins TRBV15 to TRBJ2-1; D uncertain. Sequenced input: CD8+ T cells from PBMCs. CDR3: CATSRDPSVDEQFF. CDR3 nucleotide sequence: TGTGCCACCAGCAGAGATCCCTCCGTGGATGAGCAGTTCTTC.